This T cell receptor beta chain was captured by sequencing in a study of T cells in Graves' hyperthyroidism and ophthalmopathy. Across the whole study: Peripheral blood was obtained at initial diagnosis, preceding any treatment.

Those with hyperthyroidism were 18 to 65 years old, newly diagnosed, and ill for under 2 months. This clonotype has a handful of counts. The CDR3 runs to 16 residues. Germline V lookup: CDR1 MNHNS, CDR2 SASEGT. The ends were cut back, 5 bases at V and 3 bases at J, with 20 bases in the middle. Amplification of TCR beta CDR3 regions used RNA as the template. TCR CDR3 underwent first-round RT-PCR with the HTBI primer set. TCRdb re-analysed the multiplex PCR reads in MiXCR, keeping a single row per CDR3 protein. The sample consists of nearly 600,000 distinct CDR3 sequences, approximately 15% of them appearing once.

The clonotype comes from a woman aged 25 to 39 with Graves' hyperthyroidism that later progressed to Graves' ophthalmopathy. The genes are TRBV6-1 and TRBJ2-7; D is perhaps TRBD1 (6 bases). The specimen was blood. CDR3 region: CASSFQSGAVSYEQYF. Written as DNA, the CDR3 is TGTGCCAGCAGTTTCCAGTCAGGGGCAGTAAGCTACGAGCAGTACTTC.